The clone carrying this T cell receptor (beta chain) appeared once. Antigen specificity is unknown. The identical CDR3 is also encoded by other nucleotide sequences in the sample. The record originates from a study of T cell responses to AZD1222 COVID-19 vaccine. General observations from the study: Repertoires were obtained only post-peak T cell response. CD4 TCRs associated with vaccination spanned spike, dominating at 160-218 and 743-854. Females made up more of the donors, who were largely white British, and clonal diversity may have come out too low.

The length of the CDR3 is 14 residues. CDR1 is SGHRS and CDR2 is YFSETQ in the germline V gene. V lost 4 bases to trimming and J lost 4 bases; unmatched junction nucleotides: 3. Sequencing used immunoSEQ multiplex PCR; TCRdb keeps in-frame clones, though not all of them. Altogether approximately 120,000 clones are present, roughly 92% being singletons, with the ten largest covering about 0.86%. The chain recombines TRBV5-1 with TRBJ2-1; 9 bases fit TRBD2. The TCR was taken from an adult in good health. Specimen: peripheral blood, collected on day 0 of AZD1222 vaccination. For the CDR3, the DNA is TGCGCCAGCAGCCTGAGCGGGGGGTACAATGAGCAGTTCTTC. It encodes CASSLSGGYNEQFF.